The 22 T cell receptor beta chains given below trace back to one sample, sequenced in a study of T cells in narcolepsy (dated by TCRdb to between 2018 and 2020). Library method: the immunoSEQ multiplex PCR assay. TCRdb carries this immuneACCESS record with in-frame sequences only. Its versions omit some clonotypes, under half of them owing to an unresolved V gene in the studies checked, with the rest unexplained. The sample table holds about 40,000 clones, of which approximately 88% were seen once. The ten largest clones represent 1% to 1.5% of the sample. The sequencing sample was made of CD45RA- memory CD4+ T cells from PBMCs. The meaning of the sample's cell subset or site label: memory T cells sorted ex vivo from peripheral blood. The receptors derive from a human donor with narcolepsy.

This clone appeared a single time. V is TRBV2 and J is TRBJ1-2; D is uncertain. This CDR3 is 14 amino acids long. Trimming cost V 5 bases and J 0 bases, with 10 bases left between them. Germline lookup yields CDR1 SNHLY and CDR2 FYNNEI. The CDR3 sequence is CASSRDGTNYGYTF. The CDR3 coding sequence is TGTGCCAGCAGTCGTGACGGGACTAACTATGGCTACACCTTC.

The V gene is TRBV7-8, the J gene TRBJ2-7; 10 bases fit TRBD2. This CDR3 has 15 residues. V shed 5 bases and J 1 base; nucleotides not matched to a gene: 5. CDR1 SGHVS and CDR2 FQNEAQ come from the germline V gene. The CDR3 DNA reads as TGTGCCAGCAGCGACAGGACTAGCGGATCCTACGAGCAGTACTTC. Translation: CASSDRTSGSYEQYF.

This clone has a handful of counts. V and J are TRBV19 and TRBJ2-1; maybe TRBD2 (6 bases). Germline V lookup: CDR1 LNHDA, CDR2 SQIVND (reference sequence). The CDR3 extends over 11 amino acids. V shed 5 bases and J shed 9 bases, with 8 bases lying between them. CDR3 loop: CASSRRGEQFF. The CDR3, as DNA: TGTGCCAGTAGTCGGAGGGGTGAGCAGTTCTTC.

In its sample, this clone was seen a few times. The rearrangement links TRBV11-1 to TRBJ2-7, with D perhaps TRBD1 or TRBD2 (5 bases each). Trimming stripped 0 bases from V and 3 bases from J, with 18 bases between. This CDR3 comprises 17 residues. Germline CDR1 and CDR2: SGHAT and FQDESV (reference sequence). The CDR3 DNA is TGTGCCAGCAGCTTAGCGAGTACAGGAGGTTCCCACTACGAGCAGTACTTC. Translating it yields CASSLASTGGSHYEQYF.

The sample holds a few counts of this clone. The V gene is TRBV4-2, the J gene TRBJ1-2; a possible D gene is TRBD1 (5 bases). CDR1 is LGHNA, CDR2 YNFKEQ, per germline. The CDR3 sequence is 14 residues long. V lost 6 bases, J lost 4 bases, and 15 bases lay in between. In DNA, the CDR3 is TGTGCCAGCAGGGGTGCGGGACGCCGCTATGGCTACACCTTC. This gives the protein CASRGAGRRYGYTF.

The rearrangement joins TRBV6-1 to TRBJ1-4, with 8 bases matching TRBD1. Germline CDR1 is MNHNS and CDR2 is SASEGT. Losses at the gene ends were 5 bases for V and 5 bases for J; bases not matched to a gene: 7. The CDR3 runs 15 residues. CDR3 coding DNA: TGTGCCAGCAGTCGTGGGGACAGGTCCAATGAAAAACTGTTTTTT. Encoded protein: CASSRGDRSNEKLFF.

With regard to this clone: The sample holds other DNA sequences that translate to the same CDR3. The V gene is TRBV13, the J gene TRBJ1-1, with TRBD1 as a possible D gene (5 bases). Germline CDR1 PRHDT, CDR2 FYEKMQ (reference sequence). This CDR3 is 14 amino acids long. Deletions cut 5 bases from V and 4 bases from J, with 14 bases between. The CDR3 sequence: CASSLRSGGTEAFF. CDR3 sequence (DNA): TGTGCCAGCAGCCTCAGATCGGGGGGCACTGAAGCTTTCTTT.

This chain connects TRBV5-1 to TRBJ1-1; D not resolved. CDR3 length equals 12 residues. The V end lost 0 bases, the J end lost 6 bases, and 6 bases lay between the germline ends. CDR1 is SGHRS, CDR2 YFSETQ, per germline. The CDR3 region has the DNA TGCGCCAGCAGCTTGGACGGGGCTGAAGCTTTCTTT. As protein: CASSLDGAEAFF.

This chain connects TRBV30 to TRBJ1-5; a possible D gene is TRBD1 (5 bases). V was pared by 2 bases and J by 2 bases, with 22 bases between. The CDR3 covers 18 residues. Germline assignment: CDR1 GTSNPN and CDR2 SVGIG (reference sequence). As DNA, the CDR3 is TGTGCCTGGAGTAAGCGGACAACGGGTGGGAGCGGCAATCAGCCCCAGCATTTT. Its translation is CAWSKRTTGGSGNQPQHF.

This clone was seen a few times. The genes are TRBV7-3 and TRBJ2-7; D call uncertain. The germline V gene encodes CDR1 SGHTA and CDR2 FQGTGA. The CDR3 is 14 amino acids. V was trimmed by 3 bases and J by 2 bases, leaving 11 bases between them. This CDR3 reads CASSFGPTAYEQYF. The CDR3, as DNA: TGTGCCAGCAGCTTCGGTCCAACAGCCTACGAGCAGTACTTC.

This chain connects TRBV2 to TRBJ2-7, with TRBD2 identical over 7 bases. The CDR3 sequence is 16 residues long. V dropped 3 bases and J dropped 2; count of bases not matched to a gene: 10. Germline V gene lookup returns CDR1 SNHLY and CDR2 FYNNEI. Here the CDR3 DNA reads TGTGCCAGCAGTGAGACCTGGAAGGGAGGGGCCTACGAGCAGTACTTC. Translating gives CASSETWKGGAYEQYF.

The chain couples TRBV2 to TRBJ1-1; 11 bases fit TRBD1. The V gene's germline CDR1 is SNHLY and CDR2 FYNNEI. This CDR3 contains 13 residues. The J segment lost 5 bases and the V segment lost 6 bases, leaving 2 bases of the junction unmatched. CDR3 sequence reads: CASRGQGGTEAFF. CDR3 DNA sequence: TGTGCCAGCAGGGGACAGGGGGGAACTGAAGCTTTCTTT.

The chain uses TRBV6-5 and TRBJ2-7; a weak D match, TRBD2 (5 bases). Germline values: CDR1 MNHEY, CDR2 SVGAGI. This CDR3 spans 14 amino acids. V was cut by 0 bases and J by 2 bases, with 8 bases left in between. CDR3 in amino acids: CASSYSDGAYEQYF. CDR3 DNA sequence: TGTGCCAGCAGTTACTCGGACGGGGCCTACGAGCAGTACTTC.

V usage is TRBV5-5 and J usage is TRBJ1-2; D remains ambiguous. Trimming took 5 bases from V and 4 from J, leaving 15 bases between them. The CDR3 length is 14 residues. From germline, CDR1 is SGHKS and CDR2 YYEKEE (reference sequence). CDR3: CASRPTDVGYGYTF. CDR3 nucleotide sequence: TGTGCCAGCAGACCAACGGACGTAGGCTATGGCTACACCTTC.

J is TRBJ2-1 and V is TRBV6-5; no clear D gene. The germline V gene encodes CDR1 MNHEY and CDR2 SVGAGI. The CDR3 consists of 15 residues. The chain's CDR3 is CATAGGGSYMNEQFF. As DNA, the CDR3 is TGTGCTACAGCAGGCGGCGGATCGTATATGAATGAGCAGTTCTTC.

The chain has TRBV5-4 and TRBJ2-7, with 7 positions matching TRBD2. CDR1 SGHNT and CDR2 YYREEE come from the germline V gene (reference sequence). CDR3 length: 15 residues. V shed 3 bases, J shed 3 bases, and the junction held 9 bases outside the gene matches. CDR3 amino acids: CASSSGGGVNYEQYF. The CDR3 DNA reads as TGTGCCAGCAGCTCGGGGGGAGGGGTTAACTACGAGCAGTACTTC. The full variable domain, its missing parts supplied by reference TRBV5-4 and TRBJ2-7, is ETGVTQSPTHLIKTRGQQVTLRCSSQSGHNTVSWYQQALGQGPQFIFQYYREEENGRGNFPPRFSGLQFPNYSSELNVNALELDDSALYLCASSSGGGVNYEQYFGPGTRLTVT.

The chain joins TRBV5-1 to TRBJ2-2, with 7 bases aligning to TRBD2. The CDR3 spans 16 residues. Trimming removed 4 bases from V and 1 base from J; junction bases left unmatched: 7. CDR1 SGHRS and CDR2 YFSETQ come from the germline V gene. CDR3 region: CASSPQGGGNTGELFF. CDR3 DNA sequence: TGCGCCAGCAGCCCCCAGGGCGGGGGGAACACCGGGGAGCTGTTTTTT.

The chain joins TRBV10-3 to TRBJ1-5, with D possibly matching TRBD1 (5 bases). Trimming left V 0 bases short and J 10 bases short, with 10 bases between. The CDR3 loop spans 13 amino acids. CDR1 and CDR2 (germline): ENHRY, SYGVKD. The CDR3 nucleotides read TGTGCCATCAGTGAGTCCCGGGGGGTACCCCAGCATTTT. This translates into CAISESRGVPQHF.

The chain combines TRBV13 with TRBJ2-3; TRBD2 agrees at 9 bases. The germline V gene encodes CDR1 PRHDT and CDR2 FYEKMQ (reference sequence). The CDR3 sequence is 16 residues long. The junction had 5 bases not matched to a gene; V was cut back by 2 bases and J by 2 bases. DNA for the CDR3: TGTGCCAGCAGCTTAAAGGCTAGCGGGGCCACAGATACGCAGTATTTT. This sequence encodes CASSLKASGATDTQYF.

The rearrangement uses TRBV29-1 and TRBJ2-7; D is perhaps TRBD2 (5 bases). Deletions cut 5 bases from V and 0 bases from J, with 11 bases between. Germline CDR1 and CDR2: SQVTM and ANQGSEA. This CDR3 is 13 amino acids long. CDR3 coding DNA: TGCAGCGTTAAGTCTGGGAGCTCCTACGAGCAGTACTTC. Protein product: CSVKSGSSYEQYF.

This sequence joins TRBV5-1 and TRBJ2-5, with 7 bases fitting TRBD2. TRBJ2-7 matches the DNA end more closely, so the J call is doubtful. Germline V gene lookup returns CDR1 SGHRS and CDR2 YFSETQ. The CDR3 is 15 residues long. The CDR3 loop reads CASSQVPGGSYEQYF. Written as DNA, the CDR3 is TGCGCCAGCAGCCAGGTTCCGGGAGGCTCCTACGAGCAGTACTTC.

The J gene is TRBJ1-2, the V gene TRBV7-8, with D tentatively TRBD1 (5 bases). Germline V gene data show CDR1 as SGHVS and CDR2 as FQNEAQ. Between the trimmed V and J ends, which lost 1 base and 8 bases, there was a span of 11 bases. The CDR3 contains 13 residues. CDR3 region: CASSLVQGRGYTF. CDR3 nucleotides: TGTGCCAGCAGCTTAGTGCAGGGTAGGGGCTACACCTTC.